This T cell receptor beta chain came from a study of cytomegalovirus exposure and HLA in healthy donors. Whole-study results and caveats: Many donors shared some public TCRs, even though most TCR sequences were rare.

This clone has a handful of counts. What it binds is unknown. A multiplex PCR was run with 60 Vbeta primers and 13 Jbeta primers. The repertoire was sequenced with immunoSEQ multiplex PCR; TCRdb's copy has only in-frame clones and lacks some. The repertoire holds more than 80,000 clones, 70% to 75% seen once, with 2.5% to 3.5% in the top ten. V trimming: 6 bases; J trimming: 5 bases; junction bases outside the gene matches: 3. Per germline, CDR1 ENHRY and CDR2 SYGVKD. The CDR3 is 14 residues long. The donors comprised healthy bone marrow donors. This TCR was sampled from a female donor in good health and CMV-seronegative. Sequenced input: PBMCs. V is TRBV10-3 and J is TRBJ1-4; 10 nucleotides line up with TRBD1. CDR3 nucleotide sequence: TGTGCCATCAGCGCGGGACAGGGGAATGAAAAACTGTTTTTT. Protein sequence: CAISAGQGNEKLFF.